These 10 T cell receptor beta chains share one sample of origin, sequenced in a study of blood T cell repertoires in COVID-19. Generated by immunoSEQ multiplex PCR, the TCRdb table keeps only in-frame clones and is missing some. Of under 200,000 clones in the sample, 65% to 85% are singletons; the top ten hold around 9.9%. The sequencing sample was made of peripheral blood. These receptors were obtained from a man aged 65 to 79 with active or convalescent COVID-19.

This chain uses TRBV19 with TRBJ1-5; possibly TRBD1 for D (6 bases). From germline, CDR1 is LNHDA and CDR2 SQIVND (reference sequence). This CDR3 has 14 residues. Trimming removed 5 bases at V and 4 bases at J, with 12 bases between. CDR3 protein: CASSPDSSNQPQHF. The CDR3 DNA reads TGTGCCAGTAGTCCGGACAGTTCAAATCAGCCCCAGCATTTT.

J is TRBJ1-1 and V is TRBV4-1; D not resolved. The CDR3 sequence is 12 residues long. Germline V lookup: CDR1 MGHRA, CDR2 YSYEKL. V lost 0 bases and J 8 bases, leaving 7 bases between the germline ends. The DNA of the CDR3 is TGCGCCAGCAGCCAAGATGGAGGAGAAGCTTTCTTT. It codes for CASSQDGGEAFF.

The V call is TRBV7-2, the J call TRBJ1-2, with D hard to call. CDR1 is SGHTA and CDR2 is FQGNSA in the germline V gene. V was pared by 7 bases and J by 0 bases, with 9 bases between. This CDR3 is 13 amino acids long. The CDR3 nucleotides are TGTGCCAGCATGGAGGGCGCTAACTATGGCTACACCTTC. This gives the protein CASMEGANYGYTF.

This clone has only a few counts. This rearrangement joins TRBV30 to TRBJ2-7, with TRBD1 as a possible D gene (5 bases). Germline CDR1 reads GTSNPN; CDR2 reads SVGIG (reference sequence). Trimming shortened V by 2 bases and J by 4 bases, and 12 bases separated the two germline ends. There are 13 residues in the CDR3. The CDR3 loop is CAWSKGIQYEQYF. Written as DNA, the CDR3 is TGTGCCTGGAGTAAGGGGATTCAGTACGAGCAGTACTTC.

This rearrangement joins TRBV7-2 to TRBJ1-2, with 9 positions matching TRBD1. V lost 1 base to trimming and J lost 7 bases; unmatched junction nucleotides: 7. CDR1 SGHTA and CDR2 FQGNSA come from the germline V gene. The CDR3 extends over 15 amino acids. CDR3: CASSLVGQGWFGYTF. CDR3 nucleotide sequence: TGTGCCAGCAGCTTAGTGGGACAGGGATGGTTTGGCTACACCTTC.

The CDR3 protein is CASSSRLAGVTGELFF. CDR3 DNA: TGTGCCAGCAGCTCTCGACTAGCGGGAGTCACCGGGGAGCTGTTTTTT. The chain joins TRBV11-2 to TRBJ2-2, with 12 bases that match TRBD2. The CDR3 contains 16 residues. CDR1 is SGHAT, CDR2 FQNNGV, per germline. J gave up 4 bases and V 4 bases, and 4 bases lay outside the gene matches.

The chain couples TRBV9 to TRBJ1-4, with a weak D call TRBD1 (5 bases). The germline CDR1 and CDR2 sequences are SGDLS and YYNGEE. Deletions cut 4 bases from V and 3 bases from J, with 16 bases between. The CDR3 contains 16 residues. The CDR3 coding sequence is TGTGCCAGCAGCCAGGGATGGGGTTCGGCTAATGAAAAACTGTTTTTT. Its protein is CASSQGWGSANEKLFF.

In nucleotides, the CDR3 is TGCAGTGCTAGTGGGACTAGCGGGGGTCAAGAGACCCAGTACTTC. Translating gives CSASGTSGGQETQYF. This chain connects TRBV20-1 to TRBJ2-5; 14 bases fit TRBD2. The CDR3 has 15 residues. Germline CDR1 reads DFQATT; CDR2 reads SNEGSKA (reference sequence). Trimming cost V 3 bases and J 2 bases; bases outside gene matches: 2.

The J gene is TRBJ2-1, the V gene TRBV24-1, with D possibly being TRBD2 (5 bases). V was clipped by 3 bases and J by 6 bases, with 14 bases between them. The CDR3 is made up of 15 amino acids. CDR1 KGHDR and CDR2 SFDVKD come from the germline V gene. CDR3 sequence reads: CATSDTPPRGNEQFF. CDR3 DNA sequence: TGTGCCACCAGTGATACCCCTCCCCGGGGCAATGAGCAGTTCTTC.

This chain uses TRBV14 with TRBJ1-1; 8 nucleotides agree with TRBD1. CDR1 is SGHDN, CDR2 FVKESK, per germline. The junction had 2 bases not matched to a gene; V was cut back by 4 bases and J by 4 bases. This CDR3 contains 13 residues. The CDR3 DNA is TGTGCCAGCAGCCCCGGGACAGGCACTGAAGCTTTCTTT. Translation: CASSPGTGTEAFF.